This TCR beta chain was documented in a study of T cell responses to AZD1222 COVID-19 vaccine. Study conclusions and caveats: When two AZD1222 doses had been given, Spike-specific TCR breadth and depth rose. Only a handful of AZD1222 recipients tested seropositive at baseline. Spike was spanned by vaccine-associated CD4 TCRs, with dominance at 160-218 and 743-854.

Using immunoSEQ multiplex PCR, the repertoire was profiled, and TCRdb retains in-frame clones only, with some absent. Of 85,000 to 90,000 clones listed, roughly 91% are singletons. Comments on this clone: Its matching antigen is unknown.

Between the trimmed V and J ends, which lost 6 bases and 0 bases, there was a span of 9 bases. This CDR3 has 13 amino acids. The germline gives CDR1 MNHEY, CDR2 SVGAGI. Second doses that came at about 4 or about 12 weeks were put together. The sample consisted of peripheral blood, taken 28 days after the second AZD1222 dose. This sequence was found in an adult who received the AZD1222 COVID-19 vaccine. The V and J genes are TRBV6-5 and TRBJ2-7; D unresolved. CDR3 nucleotides: TGTGCCAGCAGATACGGCAACTCCTACGAGCAGTACTTC. It specifies CASRYGNSYEQYF.